The entry below describes one T cell receptor (beta chain). The antigen is undetermined. Naive CD8 isolation took CD45RO-negative cells positively selected for CCR7 and excluded terminally differentiated effector memory CD45RA+ cells. Trimming removed 2 bases at V and 0 bases at J, with 8 bases between. The CDR3 extends over 16 amino acids. The V gene's germline CDR1 is MNHNS and CDR2 SASEGT. The authors loaded 200 ng DNA, around 30,000 T cell genomes, into sorted-subset replicate PCRs. Clones were read by immunoSEQ multiplex PCR, and TCRdb kept only the in-frame ones, dropping some. The table has hundreds of thousands of clones, approximately 96% seen once. The data belong to a study of shared clonotypes between healthy human individuals. Overall study results and limits: An anticipated effect of sequencing depth on clonotype sharing among donors was recognized.

This TCR was recovered from a woman in her twenties or thirties in good health. Material: naive CD8+ T cells sorted from blood. V usage is TRBV6-1 and J usage is TRBJ2-6; D is uncertain. In nucleotides, the CDR3 is TGTGCCAGCAGTGAATTTCAGTACTCTGGGGCCAACGTCCTGACTTTC. Translated: CASSEFQYSGANVLTF.